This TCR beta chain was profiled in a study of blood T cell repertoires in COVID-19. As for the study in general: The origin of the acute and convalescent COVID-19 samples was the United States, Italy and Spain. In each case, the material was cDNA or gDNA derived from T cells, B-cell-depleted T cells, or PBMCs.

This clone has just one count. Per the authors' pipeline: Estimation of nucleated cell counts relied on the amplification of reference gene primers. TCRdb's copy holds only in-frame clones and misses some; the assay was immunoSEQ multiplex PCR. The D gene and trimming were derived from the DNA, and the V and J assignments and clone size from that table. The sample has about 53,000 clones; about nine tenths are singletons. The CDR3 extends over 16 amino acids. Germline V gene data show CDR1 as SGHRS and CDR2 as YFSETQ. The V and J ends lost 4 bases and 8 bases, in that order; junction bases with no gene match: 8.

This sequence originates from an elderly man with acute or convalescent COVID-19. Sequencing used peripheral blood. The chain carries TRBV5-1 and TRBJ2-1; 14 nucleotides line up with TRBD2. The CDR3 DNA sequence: TGCGCCAGCAGCCTCCGACTAGCGGGGGGGCCCTATGAGCAGTTCTTC. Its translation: CASSLRLAGGPYEQFF.